These 27 T cell receptor beta chains came from one sample sequenced in a study of cytomegalovirus exposure and HLA in healthy donors. The PCR used 60 Vbeta and 13 Jbeta primers. Libraries were prepared by immunoSEQ multiplex PCR; TCRdb keeps only in-frame clonotypes and omits some of them. The data contain over 150,000 clones, approximately 78% of them singletons. Sample: PBMCs. The receptors shown here come from a woman between 45 and 60 years old in good health and CMV-seropositive.

The chain recombines TRBV11-1 with TRBJ2-7; 8 bases map to TRBD1. The CDR3 sequence is 14 residues long. V gave up 6 bases and J gave up 3 bases; unmatched junction bases: 7. Germline V CDR1 and CDR2: SGHAT, FQDESV (reference sequence). The CDR3 DNA reads TGTGCCAGCAGTTCCGGGACAGGAATCTACGAGCAGTACTTC. It encodes CASSSGTGIYEQYF.

The chain links TRBV5-4 to TRBJ2-5, with 8 bases identical to TRBD2. Germline V gene data show CDR1 as SGHNT and CDR2 as YYREEE (reference sequence). The CDR3 is 15 residues long. Trimming removed 4 bases from V and 5 bases from J; junction bases left unmatched: 10. This CDR3 reads CASSASGGLLETQYF. For the CDR3, the DNA is TGTGCCAGCAGCGCTTCGGGGGGGCTCCTCGAGACCCAGTACTTC.

This clone was seen just once. J is TRBJ2-3 and V is TRBV12-5; 11 bases fit TRBD2. The CDR3 covers 15 residues. Germline CDR1 is LGHNT and CDR2 is FRNRAP. V trimming: 7 bases; J trimming: 3 bases; junction bases outside the gene matches: 6. Here the CDR3 reads CASALLAGATDTQYF. CDR3 bases: TGTGCTAGTGCCCTACTAGCGGGGGCTACAGATACGCAGTATTTT.

The sample holds a few counts of this clone. The chain couples TRBV20-1 to TRBJ2-3; D is possibly TRBD2 (6 bases). The CDR3 spans 11 residues. The V end lost 3 bases, the J end lost 7 bases, and 8 bases lay between the germline ends. Germline CDR1 DFQATT, CDR2 SNEGSKA (reference sequence). As DNA, the CDR3 is TGCAGTGCTAGGGAGGGGTATACGCAGTATTTT. It translates to CSAREGYTQYF.

The chain uses TRBV27 and TRBJ1-4; TRBD1 matches 10 bases. CDR3 length: 14 amino acids. The germline CDR1 and CDR2 sequences are MNHEY and SMNVEV (reference sequence). V dropped 4 bases and J dropped 6; count of bases not matched to a gene: 2. The CDR3 spells CASSSGTGDEKLFF. DNA of the CDR3: TGTGCCAGCAGTTCCGGGACAGGGGATGAAAAACTGTTTTTT. The full variable domain, completed using reference TRBV27 and TRBJ1-4, is EAQVTQNPRYLITVTGKKLTVTCSQNMNHEYMSWYRQDPGLGLRQIYYSMNVEVTDKGDVPEGYKVSRKEKRNFPLILESPSPNQTSLYFCASSSGTGDEKLFFGSGTQLSVL.

This clone was counted once. This rearrangement joins TRBV2 to TRBJ2-5; D not resolved. The V gene's germline CDR1 is SNHLY and CDR2 FYNNEI. Trimming shortened V by 0 bases and J by 5 bases, and 7 bases separated the two germline ends. There are 13 residues in the CDR3. Here the CDR3 reads CASSEARVETQYF. CDR3 nucleotide sequence: TGTGCCAGCAGTGAAGCGCGAGTGGAGACCCAGTACTTC.

The rearrangement links TRBV20-1 to TRBJ1-1; D unclear. The CDR3 contains 11 residues. The germline gives CDR1 DFQATT, CDR2 SNEGSKA (reference sequence). V lost 3 bases to trimming and J lost 7 bases, with 9 bases between them. The CDR3 loop reads CSASPRIEAFF. CDR3 coding DNA: TGCAGTGCTAGTCCCAGGATTGAAGCTTTCTTT.

CDR3 protein: CASRLKQGIAEAFF. CDR3 bases: TGTGCAAGTCGCTTAAAGCAGGGAATCGCTGAAGCTTTCTTT. The chain is built from TRBV12-2 and TRBJ1-1; the table's D call, TRBD1, has no DNA check behind it. TRBV12-2 is an annotated pseudogene. The CDR3 runs to 14 residues.

Turning to this clone: Different DNA sequences within this sample yield the same CDR3. The V call is TRBV18, the J call TRBJ1-6; 9 nucleotides line up with TRBD1. CDR1 KGHSH and CDR2 LQKENI come from the germline V gene. CDR3 length equals 15 residues. V was pared by 2 bases and J by 6 bases, with 2 bases of the junction left unmatched. Here the CDR3 reads CASSPSGQGNSPLHF. The CDR3 DNA reads as TGTGCCAGCTCACCATCGGGACAGGGTAATTCACCCCTCCACTTT.

V gene TRBV5-1 combines with J gene TRBJ2-1; TRBD2 matches 12 bases. There are 15 residues in the CDR3. V lost 4 bases to trimming and J lost 8 bases; unmatched junction nucleotides: 7. CDR1 is SGHRS, CDR2 YFSETQ, per germline. CDR3 DNA: TGCGCCAGCAGCCCTAGCGGGGGGGCCACTTATGAGCAGTTCTTC. Translated, it gives CASSPSGGATYEQFF. Combining the CDR3 with reference TRBV5-1 and TRBJ2-1 gives the whole variable domain KAGVTQTPRYLIKTRGQQVTLSCSPISGHRSVSWYQQTPGQGLQFLFEYFSETQRNKGNFPGRFSGRQFSNSRSEMNVSTLELGDSALYLCASSPSGGATYEQFFGPGTRLTVL.

The CDR3 sequence: CASRRQGSGTEAFF. CDR3 bases: TGTGCCAGCAGACGACAGGGTAGCGGCACTGAAGCTTTCTTT. The chain carries TRBV6-5 and TRBJ1-1; 7 bases agree with TRBD1. The CDR3 consists of 14 residues. Germline lookup yields CDR1 MNHEY and CDR2 SVGAGI. V shed 6 bases, J shed 4 bases, and the junction held 8 bases outside the gene matches.

In this sample, this clone turned up a few times. This chain uses TRBV11-2 with TRBJ1-4; TRBD1 aligns across 9 bases. Germline lookup yields CDR1 SGHAT and CDR2 FQNNGV. This CDR3 has 17 amino acids. After removal of 5 bases from V and 2 bases from J, the junction contained 9 bases not matched to a gene. This CDR3 is CASSLTGGGTTNEKLFF. Written as DNA, the CDR3 is TGTGCCAGCAGCCTGACAGGGGGTGGCACGACTAATGAAAAACTGTTTTTT.

V usage is TRBV28 and J usage is TRBJ1-2; unclear D gene. There are 14 residues in the CDR3. From germline, CDR1 is MDHEN and CDR2 SYDVKM. With 6 bases removed from V and 0 bases from J, the gap between germline ends came to 11 bases. The CDR3 protein is CASSYTDTNYGYTF. CDR3 in DNA: TGTGCCAGCAGCTACACAGACACTAACTATGGCTACACCTTC.

This rearrangement joins TRBV4-1 to TRBJ2-6, with no clear D. V shed 4 bases and J shed 2 bases, with 9 bases lying between them. Germline V CDR1 and CDR2: MGHRA, YSYEKL. The CDR3 spans 15 residues. CDR3 sequence (DNA): TGCGCCAGCAGCCCGGTTTTGGCTGGGGCCAACGTCCTGACTTTC. Translation gives CASSPVLAGANVLTF.

The chain couples TRBV30 to TRBJ1-4, with D perhaps matching TRBD1 (5 bases). CDR1 and CDR2 (germline): GTSNPN, SVGIG (reference sequence). V was shortened by 2 bases and J by 5 bases, with 12 bases between the two germline ends. The CDR3 contains 14 residues. CDR3 amino acids: CAWSRIPGNEKLFF. The CDR3 DNA sequence: TGTGCCTGGAGTAGGATTCCAGGGAATGAAAAACTGTTTTTT. The full variable domain, completed using reference TRBV30 and TRBJ1-4, is SQTIHQWPATLVQPVGSPLSLECTVEGTSNPNLYWYRQAAGRGLQLLFYSVGIGQISSEVPQNLSASRPQDRQFILSSKKLLLSDSGFYLCAWSRIPGNEKLFFGSGTQLSVL.

This clone is a singleton in its sample. The rearrangement uses TRBV5-6 and TRBJ2-7, with TRBD2 identical over 10 bases. Germline loops: CDR1 SGHDT, CDR2 YYEEEE. The trim removed 2 bases at V and 5 bases at J, leaving 4 bases unmatched. The CDR3 extends over 14 amino acids. CDR3 DNA: TGTGCCAGCAGCTTAAGACTAGCGGGTCACGAGCAGTACTTC. Translation gives CASSLRLAGHEQYF.

This rearrangement joins TRBV7-6 to TRBJ2-7; a possible D gene is TRBD2 (5 bases). V dropped 1 base and J dropped 7 bases, with 11 bases sitting between them. Per germline, CDR1 SGHVS and CDR2 FNYEAQ. CDR3 length: 13 amino acids. The CDR3, as DNA: TGTGCCAGCAGCTTAGTGGCCCGAGGGGAGCAGTACTTC. Its protein is CASSLVARGEQYF.

This clone has just one count. This rearrangement joins TRBV27 to TRBJ2-2; 8 bases are a match to TRBD1. The CDR3 runs to 14 residues. CDR1 and CDR2 (germline): MNHEY, SMNVEV (reference sequence). J lost 15 bases, V lost 5 bases, and 14 bases had no gene match. CDR3: CASSQSPWTGMMFF. As DNA, the CDR3 is TGTGCCAGCAGTCAAAGCCCGTGGACAGGGATGATGTTTTTT.

This clone was found a few times. V and J are TRBV18 and TRBJ2-3, with 8 bases lining up with TRBD1. Germline loops: CDR1 KGHSH, CDR2 LQKENI. J gave up 5 bases and V 3 bases, and 7 bases lay outside the gene matches. The CDR3 contains 15 residues. Written as DNA, the CDR3 is TGTGCCAGCTCACCTTACGGACAGGGAGGAGATACGCAGTATTTT. Translating it yields CASSPYGQGGDTQYF.

Here the CDR3 reads CASRYERGDSTDTQYF. CDR3 nucleotides: TGTGCCAGCAGGTACGAGCGGGGAGACTCTACAGATACGCAGTATTTT. The chain recombines TRBV2 with TRBJ2-3, with 7 positions matching TRBD2. Germline CDR1 and CDR2: SNHLY and FYNNEI. The CDR3 is 16 amino acids. V gave up 6 bases and J gave up 3 bases; unmatched junction bases: 12. The full variable domain, in which reference TRBV2 and TRBJ2-3 provide the parts outside the CDR3, is EPEVTQTPSHQVTQMGQEVILRCVPISNHLYFYWYRQILGQKVEFLVSFYNNEISEKSEIFDDQFSVERPDGSNFTLKIRSTKLEDSAMYFCASRYERGDSTDTQYFGPGTRLTVL.

V usage is TRBV7-6 and J usage is TRBJ2-7; TRBD2 agrees at 7 bases. The V gene's germline CDR1 is SGHVS and CDR2 FNYEAQ. This CDR3 is built from 15 residues. The junction had 5 bases not matched to a gene; V was cut back by 3 bases and J by 0 bases. As DNA, the CDR3 is TGTGCCAGCAGCTTCTGGGGGGGGAGCTCCTACGAGCAGTACTTC. Amino acids: CASSFWGGSSYEQYF.

The V and J genes are TRBV5-6 and TRBJ2-1; D may be TRBD2 (6 bases). Germline assignment: CDR1 SGHDT and CDR2 YYEEEE. V lost 4 bases, J lost 0 bases, and 20 bases lay in between. The CDR3 is 18 residues long. CDR3 coding DNA: TGTGCCAGCAGCGATAACCGGGGGTTCGGTTTCTCCTACAATGAGCAGTTCTTC. Its translation is CASSDNRGFGFSYNEQFF.

In its sample, this clone is medium-sized (0.01 to 0.1%). The rearrangement links TRBV19 to TRBJ1-5; D gene unclear. The CDR3 has 14 amino acids. The germline V and J ends were trimmed by 8 bases and 0 bases, with 11 bases remaining between them. Germline V CDR1 and CDR2: LNHDA, SQIVND (reference sequence). The CDR3, as DNA: TGTGCCAGTGATACTCGGGATAGCAATCAGCCCCAGCATTTT. Translation gives CASDTRDSNQPQHF.

This chain links TRBV13 with TRBJ2-7; D is perhaps TRBD2 (5 bases). Deletions cut 5 bases from V and 0 bases from J, with 14 bases between. Per the germline V gene, CDR1 is PRHDT and CDR2 is FYEKMQ (reference sequence). The CDR3 loop spans 15 amino acids. The CDR3, as DNA: TGTGCCAGCAGCCATGGAGGACGGAGCTCCTACGAGCAGTACTTC. Protein product: CASSHGGRSSYEQYF.

The chain is built from TRBV19 and TRBJ2-1; possible D gene TRBD1, 6 bases. The V gene's germline CDR1 is LNHDA and CDR2 SQIVND (reference sequence). V was pared by 5 bases and J by 1 base, with 12 bases between. The length of the CDR3 is 15 residues. CDR3 in DNA: TGTGCCAGTAGTCCACAGGGTCTTTCCTACAATGAGCAGTTCTTC. Amino acid sequence: CASSPQGLSYNEQFF.

This clone was picked up a small number of times. V gene TRBV18 combines with J gene TRBJ2-7; a possible D gene is TRBD1 (6 bases). The CDR3 is made up of 14 amino acids. Per germline, CDR1 KGHSH and CDR2 LQKENI. Trimming cost V 2 bases and J 3 bases, with 11 bases left between them. The CDR3 here is CASSPDRRSYEQYF. The CDR3 DNA is TGTGCCAGCTCACCAGACAGGAGAAGCTACGAGCAGTACTTC. Together with reference TRBV18 and TRBJ2-7, the CDR3 gives the full variable domain: NAGVMQNPRHLVRRRGQEARLRCSPMKGHSHVYWYRQLPEEGLKFMVYLQKENIIDESGMPKERFSAEFPKEGPSILRIQQVVRGDSAAYFCASSPDRRSYEQYFGPGTRLTVT.

V is TRBV28 and J is TRBJ2-5, with 9 bases identical to TRBD2. With the DNA end fitting TRBJ2-7 better, the J assignment may be wrong. The CDR3 contains 15 residues. CDR1 is MDHEN and CDR2 is SYDVKM in the germline V gene. In DNA, the CDR3 is TGTGCCAGCAGTTCAAGAGCGGGGGGAATCTACGAGCAGTACTTC. It codes for CASSSRAGGIYEQYF.